Shown below are 2 T cell receptor beta chains from a single sample sequenced in a study of cytomegalovirus exposure and HLA in healthy donors. The PCR made use of 60 Vbeta and 13 Jbeta primers. Only in-frame clones appear in the TCRdb table, and some are missing; sequencing was by immunoSEQ multiplex PCR. Of 100,000 to 120,000 clones listed, 65% to 80% are singletons. Sequences were obtained from PBMCs. Receptors were obtained from a man aged 25 to 40 in good health and CMV-seropositive.

The chain combines TRBV6-5 with TRBJ2-7, with 7 bases matching TRBD2. V gave up 2 bases and J gave up 5 bases; unmatched junction bases: 3. The CDR3 extends over 13 amino acids. Per the germline V gene, CDR1 is MNHEY and CDR2 is SVGAGI. The CDR3 protein is CASSYNGGDEQYF. The CDR3 nucleotides read TGTGCCAGCAGTTACAATGGGGGGGACGAGCAGTACTTC.

This chain links TRBV6-1 with TRBJ2-1; TRBD2 is a possible D gene (6 bases). This CDR3 has 14 residues. The V and J ends lost 10 bases and 5 bases respectively, with 18 bases between them. Germline-derived CDR1 and CDR2 are MNHNS and SASEGT. The CDR3: CAIRDLQGNNEQFF. As DNA, the CDR3 is TGTGCCATACGGGACTTACAAGGGAACAATGAGCAGTTCTTC.